Listed below are T cell receptor beta chains from one sample, sequenced in a study of TIL therapy for anti-PD-1-resistant metastatic lung cancer. TCRdb's table, derived via immunoSEQ multiplex PCR, lists solely in-frame clones and lacks some. Of about 26,000 clones in the sample, roughly three fifths were seen once. The sample here was tumor tissue, taken at baseline. The receptors stem from a woman aged 30-79 years with non-small cell lung cancer. The CDR3 runs from the conserved cysteine through the conserved F or W. A D gene is named only where the DNA matches it firmly. Some rows have no size entry. The others give once, few or many, or a class for an expanded clone.

v_gene,abundance,d_gene,j_gene,CDR3aa,CDR3nt
TRBV9,.,.,TRBJ2-2,CASSEGYLNTGELFF,TGTGCCAGCAGCGAAGGCTACCTAAACACCGGGGAGCTGTTTTTT
TRBV6-1,few,.,TRBJ1-1,CASSDHVGNTEAFF,TGTGCCAGCAGTGATCATGTGGGGAACACTGAAGCTTTCTTT
TRBV11-2,.,.,TRBJ2-1,CASSLDLSSYNEQFF,TGTGCCAGCAGCTTAGATCTGAGCTCCTACAATGAGCAGTTCTTC
TRBV5-4,few,.,TRBJ2-1,CASSYGSETYNEQFF,TGTGCCAGCAGCTATGGTAGCGAGACCTACAATGAGCAGTTCTTC
TRBV7-8,.,TRBD2,TRBJ2-7,CASKLSLADSYEQYF,TGTGCCAGCAAATTGTCCCTAGCGGACTCCTACGAGCAGTACTTC
TRBV5-1,.,.,TRBJ1-1,CASSWDTMETEAFF,TGCGCCAGCAGCTGGGACACTATGGAGACTGAAGCTTTCTTT
TRBV2,.,.,TRBJ1-3,CASRGGSGNTIYF,TGTGCCAGCAGGGGAGGTTCTGGAAACACCATATATTTT
TRBV4-2,.,TRBD1,TRBJ2-1,CASSQEGDRVDEQFF,TGTGCCAGCAGCCAAGAGGGGGACAGGGTCGATGAGCAGTTCTTC
TRBV21-1,.,.,TRBJ2-5,CASSPRWTVLQETQYF,TGTGCCAGCAGCCCCCGCTGGACGGTCCTCCAAGAGACCCAGTACTTC
TRBV7-2,.,.,TRBJ1-5,CASSLREDQPQHF,TGTGCCAGCAGCTTAAGGGAAGATCAGCCCCAGCATTTT
TRBV6-6,few,.,TRBJ2-7,CASRRERLSYEQYF,TGTGCCAGCCGAAGGGAGCGACTCTCCTACGAGCAGTACTTC
TRBV19,.,.,TRBJ2-1,CASISRRNEQFF,TGTGCCAGTATTTCGCGCCGCAATGAGCAGTTCTTC
TRBV7-9,.,TRBD1,TRBJ1-4,CASSSPRQGGETNEKLFF,TGTGCCAGCAGCTCGCCACGACAGGGAGGGGAGACTAATGAAAAACTGTTTTTT
TRBV30,.,TRBD2,TRBJ2-4,CAWSVLTSGRGNIQYF,TGTGCCTGGAGTGTACTAACTAGCGGGAGAGGAAACATTCAGTACTTC
TRBV2,.,.,TRBJ2-3,CASSDEGRATDTQYF,TGTGCCAGCAGTGACGAGGGCCGGGCCACAGATACGCAGTATTTT
TRBV30,.,.,TRBJ1-2,CAWSPPGSGVSPGGYTF,TGTGCCTGGAGCCCGCCGGGCTCGGGGGTGAGCCCGGGAGGCTACACCTTC
TRBV4-1,.,TRBD2,TRBJ2-7,CASSQGLAGVYEQYF,TGCGCCAGCAGCCAAGGACTAGCGGGAGTTTACGAGCAGTACTTC
TRBV11-2,.,TRBD2,TRBJ2-2,CASSRLAGVNTGELFF,TGTGCCAGCAGCCGACTAGCGGGAGTGAACACCGGGGAGCTGTTTTTT
TRBV5-1,.,TRBD2,TRBJ2-1,CASSRAGVSNEQFF,TGCGCCAGCAGTCGGGCGGGAGTTTCCAATGAGCAGTTCTTC
TRBV5-4,.,TRBD1,TRBJ2-3,CASSLLTGAALGTDTQYF,TGTGCCAGCAGCTTGCTCACAGGGGCCGCACTAGGCACAGATACGCAGTATTTT
TRBV29-1,.,TRBD1,TRBJ2-5,CSVDQGASQETQYF,TGCAGCGTTGACCAGGGGGCATCGCAAGAGACCCAGTACTTC
TRBV7-2,.,.,TRBJ2-7,CASSLYGLTYEQYF,TGTGCCAGCAGCTTATACGGGCTAACCTACGAGCAGTACTTC
TRBV19,.,TRBD1,TRBJ2-1,CASRDRGYNEQFF,TGTGCCAGCCGGGACAGGGGATACAATGAGCAGTTCTTC
TRBV7-8,medium-sized,TRBD1,TRBJ2-7,CASSWGQTFYEQYF,TGTGCCAGCAGCTGGGGACAGACGTTCTACGAGCAGTACTTC
TRBV19,few,TRBD1,TRBJ1-5,CASSSWGTGGRRQPQHF,TGTGCCAGTAGTTCCTGGGGGACAGGGGGACGGCGGCAGCCCCAGCATTTT
TRBV29-1,.,.,TRBJ2-4,CSVTLGQGQKNIQYF,TGCAGCGTTACGCTGGGCCAGGGACAAAAAAACATTCAGTACTTC
TRBV6-4,.,TRBD1,TRBJ2-7,CATDLGDRGNEQYF,TGTGCCACCGACCTAGGGGACAGGGGGAACGAGCAGTACTTC
TRBV7-9,.,.,TRBJ2-3,CASSLSHGSTDTQYF,TGTGCCAGCAGCTTAAGTCACGGTTCCACAGATACGCAGTATTTT
TRBV1,.,.,TRBJ1-4,CTSSPRQGGATNEKLFF,TGCACCAGCAGCCCACGACAGGGAGGCGCAACTAATGAAAAACTGTTTTTT
TRBV5-1,.,TRBD2,TRBJ2-1,CASRGGRTSGSGNEQFF,TGCGCCAGCAGAGGTGGTAGGACTAGCGGGAGTGGTAATGAGCAGTTCTTC
TRBV10-2,.,.,TRBJ1-1,CASSSHRALNGVEAFF,TGCGCCAGCAGTAGCCACAGGGCGCTCAACGGGGTTGAAGCTTTCTTT
TRBV11-2,.,.,TRBJ1-2,CASSLDPSRPGGYTF,TGTGCCAGCAGCTTAGACCCCTCTCGGCCGGGAGGCTACACCTTC
TRBV4-1,once,.,TRBJ2-7,CASSQGPKTYEQYF,TGCGCCAGCAGCCAAGGGCCTAAAACCTACGAGCAGTACTTC
TRBV7-9,.,.,TRBJ2-1,CASNAQGGQFF,TGTGCCAGCAACGCACAGGGAGGGCAGTTCTTC